Reported below is one TCR beta chain. The sample is drawn from a study of blood T cell repertoires in COVID-19. Study information: Samples representing acute and convalescent COVID-19 were sourced from the United States, Italy and Spain. T cells, B-cell-depleted T cells, or PBMCs provided the cDNA or gDNA that served as material.

Under the authors' procedure: Estimated nucleated cell counts came from reference gene primer amplification. Clones were read by immunoSEQ multiplex PCR, and TCRdb kept only the in-frame ones, dropping some. The DNA was the basis for D and trimming; V, J and clone size are from that table. The sample carries hundreds of thousands of clones, over 65% recorded once. V lost 4 bases and J 4 bases, leaving 16 bases between the germline ends. This CDR3 region has 16 residues. CDR1 and CDR2 (germline): MRHNA, SNTAGT. The material sequenced was peripheral blood. The V gene is TRBV6-4, the J gene TRBJ1-4; possibly TRBD1 for D (5 bases). This clonotype was obtained from a woman over 75 with acute or convalescent COVID-19. Written as DNA, the CDR3 is TGTGCCAGCAGTGTACAAGGAGGGGCCGATAATGAAAAACTGTTTTTT. Encoded protein: CASSVQGGADNEKLFF.